Listed below are T cell receptor beta chains from one sample, sequenced in a study of vaccination and CD4 T cells after COVID-19. No antigen has been identified for these receptors. Via MiXCR, TCRdb re-called the PCR reads, giving one row per CDR3 protein. This sample has 17,000 or so distinct CDR3 sequences, with approximately 45% found just once. The specimen was CD4+ T cells from blood, cultured in vitro, collected before SARS-CoV-2 vaccination. The receptors here all came from a human donor who had recovered from COVID-19. CDR3s include the opening cysteine and the closing phenylalanine or tryptophan. A D gene is named only where the DNA matches it firmly. For some rows the clone size is stated as once, few or many, or as a class when expanded; others skip it.

once | TRBJ1-2 | TRBD1 | TRBV19 | TGTGCCAGTAGTGGTAGGGACAGGATCTATGGCTACACCTTC | CASSGRDRIYGYTF
few | TRBJ2-5 | TRBD2 | TRBV20-1 | TGCAGTGCTAGAGTGGCTAGCGGGGGGTTAGAGACCCAGTACTTC | CSARVASGGLETQYF
. | TRBJ1-1 | . | TRBV7-8 | TGTGCCAGCAGCTTGGGGGGGATTGGTACTGAAGCTTTCTTT | CASSLGGIGTEAFF
. | TRBJ1-5 | TRBD1 | TRBV30 | TGTGCCTGGAGTACAGGGGTTTATCAGCCCCAGCATTTT | CAWSTGVYQPQHF
. | TRBJ1-2 | . | TRBV11-3 | TGTGCCAGCAGCTTAGAAAGCAACTATGGCTACACCTTC | CASSLESNYGYTF
. | TRBJ1-5 | . | TRBV19 | TGTGCCAGTAGTAGGGGGCAGGGCAATCAGCCCCAGCATTTT | CASSRGQGNQPQHF
few | TRBJ1-2 | . | TRBV12-3/TRBV12-4 | TGTGCCAGCAGTGGTGGGGCCCTTGCTAACTATGGCTACACCTTC | CASSGGALANYGYTF
. | TRBJ1-2 | . | TRBV27 | TGTGCCAGCAGTTTCCGAGGGACTCCTGGCTACACCTTC | CASSFRGTPGYTF
. | TRBJ1-2 | . | TRBV4-1 | TGCGCCAGCAGCCAAGGGGGGGCCCCCTATGGCTACACCTTC | CASSQGGAPYGYTF
few | TRBJ2-1 | TRBD1 | TRBV19 | TGTGCCAGTAGTATGGGACAGTTGTACAATGAGCAGTTCTTC | CASSMGQLYNEQFF
. | TRBJ2-7 | TRBD1 | TRBV7-9 | TGTGCCAGCAGCCGGGACAGTTGGGAGCAGTACTTC | CASSRDSWEQYF
once | TRBJ2-5 | TRBD1 | TRBV6-1 | TGTGCCAGCAGAAAGGTCCGGGACAGCGCAACGACGGAGACCCAGTACTTC | CASRKVRDSATTETQYF
few | TRBJ1-1 | . | TRBV6-2/TRBV6-3 | TGTGCCAGCCGGCAAGGACTTATGAACACTGAAGCTTTCTTT | CASRQGLMNTEAFF
. | TRBJ1-1 | . | TRBV6-1 | TGTGCCAGCAGTGAAAACCCAACTGGGACTGAAGCTTTCTTT | CASSENPTGTEAFF
. | TRBJ2-1 | TRBD1 | TRBV7-9 | TGTGCCAGCAGCCCCTGGGGACAGGGTTCCTACAATGAGCAGTTCTTC | CASSPWGQGSYNEQFF
. | TRBJ1-5 | . | TRBV12-5 | TGTGCTAGTGGTTTGGTGGCAGGGGCTCAGCCCCAGCATTTT | CASGLVAGAQPQHF